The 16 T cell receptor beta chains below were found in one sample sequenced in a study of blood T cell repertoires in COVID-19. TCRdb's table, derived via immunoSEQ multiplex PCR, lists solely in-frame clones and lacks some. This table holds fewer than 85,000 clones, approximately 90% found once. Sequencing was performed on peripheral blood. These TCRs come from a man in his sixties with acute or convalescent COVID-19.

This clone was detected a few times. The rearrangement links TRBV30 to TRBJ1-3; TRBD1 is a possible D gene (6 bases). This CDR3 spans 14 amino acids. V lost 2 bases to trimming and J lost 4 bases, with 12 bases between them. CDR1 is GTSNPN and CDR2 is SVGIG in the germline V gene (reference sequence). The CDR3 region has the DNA TGTGCCTGGAGTTTGGACAGATCCGGAAACACCATATATTTT. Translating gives CAWSLDRSGNTIYF.

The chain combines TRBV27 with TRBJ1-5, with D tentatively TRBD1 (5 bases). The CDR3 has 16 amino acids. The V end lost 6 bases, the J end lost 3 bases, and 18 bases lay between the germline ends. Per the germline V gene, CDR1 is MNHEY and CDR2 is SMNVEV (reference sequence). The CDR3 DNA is TGTGCCAGCAGCCCTGACACGGGACTAATCAATCAGCCCCAGCATTTT. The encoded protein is CASSPDTGLINQPQHF.

CDR3 DNA: TGTGCCAGCAGTGTTAGGGGATATAGCAATCAGCCCCAGCATTTT. Residues: CASSVRGYSNQPQHF. The J gene is TRBJ1-5, the V gene TRBV2; TRBD1 might be the D (5 bases). Between the trimmed V and J ends, which lost 4 bases and 0 bases, there was a span of 10 bases. The CDR3 is 15 amino acids. CDR1 and CDR2 from the germline V gene are SNHLY and FYNNEI. Full variable domain (remainder filled in from reference TRBV2 and TRBJ1-5): EPEVTQTPSHQVTQMGQEVILRCVPISNHLYFYWYRQILGQKVEFLVSFYNNEISEKSEIFDDQFSVERPDGSNFTLKIRSTKLEDSAMYFCASSVRGYSNQPQHFGDGTRLSIL.

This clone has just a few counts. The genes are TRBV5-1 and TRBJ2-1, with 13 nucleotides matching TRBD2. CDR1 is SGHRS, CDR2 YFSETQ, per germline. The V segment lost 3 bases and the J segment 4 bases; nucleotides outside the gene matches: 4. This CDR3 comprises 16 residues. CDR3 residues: CASSWTSGGVYNEQFF. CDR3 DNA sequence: TGCGCCAGCAGCTGGACTAGCGGGGGAGTTTACAATGAGCAGTTCTTC.

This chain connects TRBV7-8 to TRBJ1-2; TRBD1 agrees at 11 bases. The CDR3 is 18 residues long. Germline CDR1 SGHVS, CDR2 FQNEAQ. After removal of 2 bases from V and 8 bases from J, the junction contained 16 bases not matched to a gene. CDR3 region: CASSLRLGGQGVSDGYTF. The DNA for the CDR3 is TGTGCCAGCAGCTTACGTTTAGGGGGACAGGGGGTCTCAGACGGCTACACCTTC.

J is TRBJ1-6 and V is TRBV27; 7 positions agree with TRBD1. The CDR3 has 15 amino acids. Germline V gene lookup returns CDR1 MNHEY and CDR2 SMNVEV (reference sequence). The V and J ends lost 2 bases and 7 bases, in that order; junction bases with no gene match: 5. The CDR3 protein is CASSLRMTGNSPLHF. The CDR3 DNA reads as TGTGCCAGCAGTTTACGGATGACAGGGAATTCACCCCTCCACTTT.

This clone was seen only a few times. CDR3 in DNA: TGTGCCAGCAGCCAAGTAACCAGGGCCTCGCGCACCGGGGAGCTGTTTTTT. It codes for CASSQVTRASRTGELFF. V usage is TRBV3-1 (or the pseudogene TRBV3-2) and J usage is TRBJ2-2, with D perhaps TRBD1 (5 bases). V was shortened by 1 base and J by 4 bases, with 16 bases between the two germline ends. The CDR3 is made up of 17 amino acids. Germline values: CDR1 LGHDT, CDR2 YNNKEL (reference sequence).

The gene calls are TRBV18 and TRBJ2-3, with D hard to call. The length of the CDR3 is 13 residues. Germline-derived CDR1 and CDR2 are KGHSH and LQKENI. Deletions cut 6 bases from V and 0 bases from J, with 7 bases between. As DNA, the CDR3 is TGTGCCAGCTCGCCCACTAGCACAGATACGCAGTATTTT. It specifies CASSPTSTDTQYF.

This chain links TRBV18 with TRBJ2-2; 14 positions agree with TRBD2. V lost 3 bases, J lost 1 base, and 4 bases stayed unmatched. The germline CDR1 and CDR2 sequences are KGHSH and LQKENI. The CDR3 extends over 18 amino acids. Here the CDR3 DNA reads TGTGCCAGCTCACCTCCCGGACTAGCGGGGGGGAACACCGGGGAGCTGTTTTTT. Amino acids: CASSPPGLAGGNTGELFF.

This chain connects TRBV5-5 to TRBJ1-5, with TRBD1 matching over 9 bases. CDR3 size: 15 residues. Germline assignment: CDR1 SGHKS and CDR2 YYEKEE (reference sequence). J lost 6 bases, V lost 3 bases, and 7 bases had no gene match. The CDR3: CASSSGTGWVQPQHF. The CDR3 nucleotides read TGTGCCAGCAGCTCTGGGACAGGGTGGGTTCAGCCCCAGCATTTT.

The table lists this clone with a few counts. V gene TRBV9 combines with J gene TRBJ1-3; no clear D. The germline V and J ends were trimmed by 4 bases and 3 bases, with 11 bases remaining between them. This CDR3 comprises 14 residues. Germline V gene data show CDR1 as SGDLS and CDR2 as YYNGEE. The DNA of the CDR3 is TGTGCCAGCAGCCCCCATCTTAGTGGAAACACCATATATTTT. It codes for CASSPHLSGNTIYF.

The CDR3 DNA reads as TGTGCCAGCAGTGAATGGGCGGGGAGCTCCTACAATGAGCAGTTCTTC. Translation gives CASSEWAGSSYNEQFF. The rearrangement links TRBV6-1 to TRBJ2-1; tentatively, D is TRBD2 (6 bases). Per the germline V gene, CDR1 is MNHNS and CDR2 is SASEGT. Trimming stripped 2 bases from V and 0 bases from J, with 11 bases between. The CDR3 sequence is 16 residues long.

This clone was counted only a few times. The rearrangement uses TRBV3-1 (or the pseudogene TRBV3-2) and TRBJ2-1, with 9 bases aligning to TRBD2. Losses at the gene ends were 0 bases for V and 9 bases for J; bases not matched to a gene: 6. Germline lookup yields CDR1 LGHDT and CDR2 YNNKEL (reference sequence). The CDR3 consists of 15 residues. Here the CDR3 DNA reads TGTGCCAGCAGCCAAGACCCAGCGGGGGGTCTTGAGCAGTTCTTC. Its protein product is CASSQDPAGGLEQFF.

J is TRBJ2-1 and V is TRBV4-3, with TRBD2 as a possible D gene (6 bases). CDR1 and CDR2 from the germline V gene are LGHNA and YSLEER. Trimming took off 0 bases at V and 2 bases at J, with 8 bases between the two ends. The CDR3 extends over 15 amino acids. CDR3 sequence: CASSQDTSPYNEQFF. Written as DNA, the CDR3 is TGCGCCAGCAGCCAAGATACTAGCCCCTACAATGAGCAGTTCTTC.

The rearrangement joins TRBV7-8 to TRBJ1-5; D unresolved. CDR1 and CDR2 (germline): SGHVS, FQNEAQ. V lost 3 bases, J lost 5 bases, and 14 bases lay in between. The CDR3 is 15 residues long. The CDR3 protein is CASSFLKGAHQPQHF. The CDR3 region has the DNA TGTGCCAGCAGCTTCCTGAAGGGAGCCCATCAGCCCCAGCATTTT.

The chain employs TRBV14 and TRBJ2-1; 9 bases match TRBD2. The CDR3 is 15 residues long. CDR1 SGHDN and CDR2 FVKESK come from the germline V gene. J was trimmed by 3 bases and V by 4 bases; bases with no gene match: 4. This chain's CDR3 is CASSPLRGGYNEQFF. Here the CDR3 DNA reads TGTGCCAGCAGCCCTCTGCGGGGGGGCTACAATGAGCAGTTCTTC.